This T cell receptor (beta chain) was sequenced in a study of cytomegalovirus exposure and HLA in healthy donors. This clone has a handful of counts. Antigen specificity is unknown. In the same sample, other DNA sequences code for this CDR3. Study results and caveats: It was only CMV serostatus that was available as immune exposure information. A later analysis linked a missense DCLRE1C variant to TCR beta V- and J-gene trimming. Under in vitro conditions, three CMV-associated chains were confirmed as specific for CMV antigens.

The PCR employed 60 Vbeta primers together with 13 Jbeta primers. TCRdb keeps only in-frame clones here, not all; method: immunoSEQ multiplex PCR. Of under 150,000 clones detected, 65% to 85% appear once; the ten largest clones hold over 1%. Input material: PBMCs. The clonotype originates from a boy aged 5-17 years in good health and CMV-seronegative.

The CDR3 loop is CASSFWDRGLREQYF. CDR3 DNA: TGTGCCAGCAGCTTCTGGGACAGGGGTTTGAGAGAGCAGTACTTC. The chain combines TRBV5-4 with TRBJ2-7, with 10 bases that match TRBD1. V lost 2 bases, J lost 7 bases, and 9 bases stayed unmatched. The germline CDR1 and CDR2 sequences are SGHNT and YYREEE (reference sequence). The CDR3 is 15 amino acids.